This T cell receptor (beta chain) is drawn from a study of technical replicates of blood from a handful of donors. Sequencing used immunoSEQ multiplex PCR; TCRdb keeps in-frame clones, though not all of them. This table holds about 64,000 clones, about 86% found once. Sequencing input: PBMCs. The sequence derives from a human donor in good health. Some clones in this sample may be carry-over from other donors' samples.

The CDR3 region has the DNA TGTGCCAGTAGTATAGGGACAGGGTATAGCAATCAGCCCCAGCATTTT. Protein product: CASSIGTGYSNQPQHF. This chain links TRBV19 with TRBJ1-5; 8 bases are a match to TRBD1. CDR3 size: 16 residues. Germline V CDR1 and CDR2: LNHDA, SQIVND (reference sequence). V dropped 1 base and J dropped 0; count of bases not matched to a gene: 2.